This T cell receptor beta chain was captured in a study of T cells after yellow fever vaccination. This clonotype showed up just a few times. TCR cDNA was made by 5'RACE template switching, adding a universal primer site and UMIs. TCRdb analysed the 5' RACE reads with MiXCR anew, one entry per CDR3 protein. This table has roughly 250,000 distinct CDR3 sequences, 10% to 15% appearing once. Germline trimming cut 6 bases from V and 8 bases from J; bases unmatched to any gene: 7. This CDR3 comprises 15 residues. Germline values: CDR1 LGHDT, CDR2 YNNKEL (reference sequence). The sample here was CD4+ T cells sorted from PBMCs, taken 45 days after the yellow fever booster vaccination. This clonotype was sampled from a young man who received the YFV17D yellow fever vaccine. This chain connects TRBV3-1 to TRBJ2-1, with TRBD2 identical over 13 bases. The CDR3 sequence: CASSPGTSGTYEQFF. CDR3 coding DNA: TGTGCCAGCAGTCCCGGGACTAGCGGGACCTATGAGCAGTTCTTC.